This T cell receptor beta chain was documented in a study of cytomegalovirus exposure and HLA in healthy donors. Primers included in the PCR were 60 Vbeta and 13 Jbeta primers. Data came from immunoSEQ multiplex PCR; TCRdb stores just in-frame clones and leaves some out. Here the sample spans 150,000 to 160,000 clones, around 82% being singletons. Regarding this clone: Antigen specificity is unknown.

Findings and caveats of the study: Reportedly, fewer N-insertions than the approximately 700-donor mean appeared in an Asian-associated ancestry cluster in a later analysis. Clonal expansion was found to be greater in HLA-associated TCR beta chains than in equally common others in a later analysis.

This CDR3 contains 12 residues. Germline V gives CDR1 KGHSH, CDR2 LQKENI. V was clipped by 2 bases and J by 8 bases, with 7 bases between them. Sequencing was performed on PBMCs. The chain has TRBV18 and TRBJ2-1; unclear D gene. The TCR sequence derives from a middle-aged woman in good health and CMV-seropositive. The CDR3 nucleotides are TGTGCCAGCTCACCAATTTCGGATGAGCAGTTCTTC. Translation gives CASSPISDEQFF.